The 7 T cell receptor beta chains below all came from one sample that was sequenced in a study of T cells in Graves' hyperthyroidism and ophthalmopathy. TCR beta CDR3 regions were amplified from RNA transcripts. HTBI primers drove first-round RT-PCR of the TCR CDR3. In TCRdb, the multiplex PCR reads were re-called with MiXCR into one record per CDR3 protein. Of approximately 360,000 distinct CDR3 sequences listed, roughly 25% are singletons. Sequenced: blood. These receptor sequences come from a man in his fifties with Graves' hyperthyroidism.

The gene calls are TRBV6-1 and TRBJ2-1; no definite D call. This CDR3 has 12 residues. V lost 6 bases and J 3 bases, leaving 6 bases between the germline ends. The germline gives CDR1 MNHNS, CDR2 SASEGT. CDR3 coding DNA: TGTGCCAGCAGCTGGAACTACAATGAGCAGTTCTTC. It specifies CASSWNYNEQFF.

Comments on this clonotype: A read error may be the cause here, since a much bigger clone is one base away. V gene TRBV7-3 combines with J gene TRBJ1-1, with D uncertain. With 1 base removed from V and 1 base from J, the gap between germline ends came to 4 bases. The CDR3 length is 13 residues. From germline, CDR1 is SGHTA and CDR2 FQGTGA. The CDR3 sequence: CASSLNKNTEAFF. CDR3 coding DNA: TGTGCCAGCAGCTTAAACAAGAACACTGAAGCTTTCTTT.

This clonotype has ten or more counts. The chain couples TRBV28 to TRBJ1-1, with a weak D call TRBD1 (5 bases). V gave up 3 bases and J gave up 3 bases, with 11 bases separating them. The CDR3 covers 14 residues. Germline V CDR1 and CDR2: MDHEN, SYDVKM. CDR3 sequence reads: CASSFVGLDTEAFF. The CDR3 DNA follows: TGTGCCAGCAGTTTCGTGGGGCTTGACACTGAAGCTTTCTTT.

Ten or more counts support this clonotype. The chain carries TRBV6-9 and TRBJ1-5; D ambiguous. Trimming removed 4 bases at V and 2 bases at J, with 15 bases between. The length of the CDR3 is 16 residues. The V gene's germline CDR1 is MNHGY and CDR2 SVAAGI. The CDR3 nucleotides are TGTGCCAGCAGTTTTCGGAAGAGTTGCGGCAATCAGCCCCAGCATTTT. It encodes CASSFRKSCGNQPQHF.

This chain links TRBV5-1 with TRBJ2-2; the D gene is possibly TRBD2 (6 bases). Germline V lookup: CDR1 SGHRS, CDR2 YFSETQ. The CDR3 length is 14 residues. V lost 6 bases, J lost 5 bases, and 14 bases lay in between. The CDR3 DNA reads as TGCGCCAGCACCCCGGACGGGGGAACCGGGGAGCTGTTTTTT. Translated: CASTPDGGTGELFF. The variable domain in full, completed from reference TRBV5-1 and TRBJ2-2, reads KAGVTQTPRYLIKTRGQQVTLSCSPISGHRSVSWYQQTPGQGLQFLFEYFSETQRNKGNFPGRFSGRQFSNSRSEMNVSTLELGDSALYLCASTPDGGTGELFFGEGSRLTVL.

This rearrangement joins TRBV11-1 to TRBJ2-4; the D gene is possibly TRBD2 (5 bases). CDR1 SGHAT and CDR2 FQDESV come from the germline V gene (reference sequence). V shed 3 bases and J shed 1 base, with 7 bases lying between them. The CDR3 spans 14 residues. CDR3 nucleotides: TGTGCCAGCAGCTTCACGGGGGCCAAAAACATTCAGTACTTC. It translates to CASSFTGAKNIQYF.

This chain uses TRBV20-1 with TRBJ2-3; D is unclear. CDR1 and CDR2 from the germline V gene are DFQATT and SNEGSKA (reference sequence). The CDR3 is 15 residues long. Deletions cut 0 bases from V and 2 bases from J, with 12 bases between. CDR3 nucleotide sequence: TGCAGTGCTAGAGATAGGGTGGAGAACACAGATACGCAGTATTTT. Its protein product is CSARDRVENTDTQYF.